Listed here are 11 T cell receptor beta chains from one sample, sequenced in a study of blood T cell repertoires in COVID-19. Measured with immunoSEQ multiplex PCR; TCRdb has only the in-frame clones, and not every one. The data hold 170,000 or so clones, with around 79% observed a single time. Source material: peripheral blood. All receptors derive from a woman aged 70-85 years with acute or convalescent COVID-19.

The V gene is TRBV7-9, the J gene TRBJ1-1; tentative D call: TRBD1 (6 bases). CDR1 SEHNR and CDR2 FQNEAQ come from the germline V gene (reference sequence). The germline V and J ends were trimmed by 5 bases and 0 bases, with 13 bases remaining between them. The CDR3 spans 15 residues. The CDR3 DNA follows: TGTGCCAGCAGCCGGGACACCTTCATGAACACTGAAGCTTTCTTT. Translated: CASSRDTFMNTEAFF.

The chain joins TRBV29-1 to TRBJ2-2, with 9 bases matching TRBD2. Germline values: CDR1 SQVTM, CDR2 ANQGSEA. With V trimmed by 8 bases and J by 5 bases, 6 bases remained unmatched. This CDR3 is built from 13 residues. The chain's CDR3 is CSTGTSSTGELFF. The CDR3 coding sequence is TGCAGCACGGGGACTAGCAGTACCGGGGAGCTGTTTTTT.

The chain is built from TRBV2 and TRBJ2-3, with 14 bases lining up with TRBD2. Germline loops: CDR1 SNHLY, CDR2 FYNNEI. The CDR3 runs 16 residues. V was clipped by 5 bases and J by 6 bases; unmatched bases: 7. CDR3 nucleotides: TGTGCCAGCAGTCTGGGACTAGCGGGAGTTGGGGATACGCAGTATTTT. It is translated as CASSLGLAGVGDTQYF. Using reference TRBV2 and TRBJ2-3 for the parts outside the CDR3, the full variable domain is EPEVTQTPSHQVTQMGQEVILRCVPISNHLYFYWYRQILGQKVEFLVSFYNNEISEKSEIFDDQFSVERPDGSNFTLKIRSTKLEDSAMYFCASSLGLAGVGDTQYFGPGTRLTVL.

This chain connects TRBV10-3 to TRBJ1-2; 7 bases are a match to TRBD1. The CDR3 length is 14 residues. Per the germline V gene, CDR1 is ENHRY and CDR2 is SYGVKD. Unmatched junction bases numbered 11, after V lost 10 bases and J lost 3 bases. CDR3 loop: CASTPLQGYYGYTF. The DNA of the CDR3 is TGTGCCAGCACCCCTTTACAGGGGTACTATGGCTACACCTTC.

The chain joins TRBV7-9 to TRBJ2-7; 9 bases align to TRBD2. After removal of 4 bases from V and 3 bases from J, the junction contained 4 bases not matched to a gene. The CDR3 covers 14 residues. Germline V gene data show CDR1 as SEHNR and CDR2 as FQNEAQ (reference sequence). CDR3 DNA sequence: TGTGCCAGCAGCTGGAGCGGGAGGAACTACGAGCAGTACTTC. Translation gives CASSWSGRNYEQYF.

This chain links TRBV18 with TRBJ2-2; D perhaps matches TRBD1 (6 bases). V was pared by 2 bases and J by 5 bases, with 15 bases between. The CDR3 spans 16 residues. In germline, CDR1 is KGHSH, CDR2 LQKENI. In DNA form, the CDR3 reads TGTGCCAGCTCACCAGATACAGGGATTGAAACCGGGGAGCTGTTTTTT. Its protein product is CASSPDTGIETGELFF.

The chain is built from TRBV18 and TRBJ2-1; TRBD1 might be the D (6 bases). Germline-derived CDR1 and CDR2 are KGHSH and LQKENI. This CDR3 spans 16 amino acids. With 5 bases removed from V and 3 bases from J, the gap between germline ends came to 17 bases. As DNA, the CDR3 is TGTGCCAGCTCATCGACGGGGCTAGGGGGCTACAATGAGCAGTTCTTC. Translated, it gives CASSSTGLGGYNEQFF.

As to this clone: Other DNA variants within this sample encode the same CDR3. The chain is built from TRBV7-9 and TRBJ2-7, with 8 nucleotides matching TRBD1. Germline CDR1 SEHNR, CDR2 FQNEAQ (reference sequence). The CDR3 contains 13 residues. Unmatched junction bases numbered 1, after V lost 3 bases and J lost 3 bases. In DNA form, the CDR3 reads TGTGCCAGCAGCTTCACAGGGGGCTACGAGCAGTACTTC. Its translation is CASSFTGGYEQYF.

CDR3 sequence reads: CASSIGDGLRNEAFF. In DNA form, the CDR3 reads TGCGCCAGCAGCATAGGGGACGGACTAAGGAATGAAGCTTTCTTT. The chain employs TRBV5-1 and TRBJ1-1; D perhaps matches TRBD1 (5 bases). Germline CDR1 and CDR2: SGHRS and YFSETQ. CDR3 length: 15 amino acids. Deletions cut 4 bases from V and 7 bases from J, with 20 bases between.

The J gene is TRBJ2-7, the V gene TRBV7-9; TRBD2 aligns across 9 bases. CDR1 and CDR2 (germline): SEHNR, FQNEAQ (reference sequence). The CDR3 has 16 amino acids. V lost 5 bases, J lost 5 bases, and 13 bases stayed unmatched. CDR3 amino acids: CASSPGGGRAENEQYF. The CDR3 DNA follows: TGTGCCAGCAGCCCGGGCGGCGGGAGGGCGGAAAACGAGCAGTACTTC.

The CDR3 sequence: CASSAGTGRIGETQYF. CDR3 sequence (DNA): TGTGCCAGTAGTGCTGGGACAGGGAGGATTGGAGAGACCCAGTACTTC. J is TRBJ2-5 and V is TRBV19; 9 bases line up with TRBD1. J lost 4 bases, V lost 5 bases, and 11 bases had no gene match. The germline V gene encodes CDR1 LNHDA and CDR2 SQIVND (reference sequence). The CDR3 runs to 16 residues.